This T cell receptor (beta chain) came from a study of identical twins. Study observations and caveats: Conclusions rested on cross-sectional statistics rather than following the same donors.

The CDR3 has 16 residues. V trimming: 5 bases; J trimming: 3 bases; junction bases outside the gene matches: 11. From germline, CDR1 is SGHTA and CDR2 FQGNSA. This clonotype showed up just a few times. Its specificity is not known. One entry per CDR3 protein results from TCRdb running MiXCR on the 5' RACE reads. The table includes some 760,000 distinct CDR3 sequences, about 20% detected once. In addition, the sample was reused for a study of T cells expressing NK-cell markers.

V gene TRBV7-2 combines with J gene TRBJ2-7; TRBD2 agrees at 9 bases. The receptor was derived from a woman under 30 in good health. The specimen was PBMCs. DNA for the CDR3: TGTGCCAGCAGCCGAAGTCGGAGCGGGAGGTTCTACGAGCAGTACTTC. This sequence encodes CASSRSRSGRFYEQYF.